The next 10 T cell receptor beta chains were all read from a single sample in a study of blood T cell repertoires in COVID-19. Data came from immunoSEQ multiplex PCR; TCRdb stores just in-frame clones and leaves some out. The sample includes under 200,000 clones, approximately 85% of them seen just once. Sequences were obtained from PBMCs or T cells enriched from blood (not recorded which). Receptor source: a man in his forties with acute COVID-19.

The J gene is TRBJ1-1, the V gene TRBV5-4; the match to TRBD1 covers 9 bases. Unmatched junction bases numbered 8, after V lost 5 bases and J lost 6 bases. Germline values: CDR1 SGHNT, CDR2 YYREEE (reference sequence). The CDR3 has 14 residues. DNA of the CDR3: TGTGCCAGCAGGCCACAGGGGGCGGGGGCTGAAGCTTTCTTT. It specifies CASRPQGAGAEAFF.

J is TRBJ2-5 and V is TRBV10-3, with 11 bases lining up with TRBD1. V shed 10 bases and J 4 bases; nucleotides not matched to a gene: 11. CDR3 length: 15 residues. In germline, CDR1 is ENHRY, CDR2 SYGVKD. The CDR3 is CATARDRGSGETQYF. As DNA, the CDR3 is TGTGCCACCGCTCGGGACAGGGGGTCGGGAGAGACCCAGTACTTC.

The chain links TRBV10-3 to TRBJ1-2, with 7 positions matching TRBD1. This CDR3 contains 14 residues. With 4 bases clipped from V and 3 bases from J, the junction kept 5 bases outside the gene matches. Germline loops: CDR1 ENHRY, CDR2 SYGVKD. The CDR3 region is CAISATGQDYGYTF. For the CDR3, the DNA is TGTGCCATCAGTGCCACCGGACAGGACTATGGCTACACCTTC.

The chain employs TRBV5-1 and TRBJ2-1; 10 nucleotides match TRBD2. CDR3 length: 16 amino acids. Germline assignment: CDR1 SGHRS and CDR2 YFSETQ. J gave up 8 bases and V 0 bases, and 8 bases lay outside the gene matches. DNA of the CDR3: TGCGCCAGCAGCTTGGTTCGGGCTAGCGGGAGCTATGAGCAGTTCTTC. The encoded protein is CASSLVRASGSYEQFF.

The V and J genes are TRBV6-4 and TRBJ2-7; TRBD2 might be the D (5 bases). CDR3 length equals 12 residues. CDR1 is MRHNA and CDR2 is SNTAGT in the germline V gene. Trimming cost V 8 bases and J 4 bases, with 12 bases left between them. The CDR3 coding sequence is TGTGCCAGCTTGAGGACTGATTACGAGCAGTACTTC. It specifies CASLRTDYEQYF.

The genes are TRBV19 and TRBJ2-5, with D possibly matching TRBD2 (6 bases). The ends were cut back, 3 bases at V and 0 bases at J, with 8 bases in the middle. The CDR3 has 14 residues. The germline V gene has CDR1 LNHDA and CDR2 SQIVND (reference sequence). CDR3 in DNA: TGTGCCAGTAGTATGGGGGACTACCAAGAGACCCAGTACTTC. This codes for CASSMGDYQETQYF.

The chain recombines TRBV6-5 with TRBJ2-5; 11 bases are a match to TRBD1. The V gene's germline CDR1 is MNHEY and CDR2 SVGAGI. There are 15 residues in the CDR3. Trimming took 0 bases from V and 4 from J; bases not matched to a gene: 1. The CDR3 sequence: CASSYSGTGGETQYF. The CDR3 region has the DNA TGTGCCAGCAGTTACTCCGGGACAGGGGGAGAGACCCAGTACTTC.

V is TRBV6-1 and J is TRBJ1-3; possible D gene TRBD1, 6 bases. V was shortened by 0 bases and J by 4 bases, with 16 bases between the two germline ends. This CDR3 region has 17 residues. The germline V gene encodes CDR1 MNHNS and CDR2 SASEGT. CDR3 protein: CASSEARGGAVGNTIYF. CDR3 sequence (DNA): TGTGCCAGCAGTGAAGCGCGGGGGGGGGCGGTCGGAAACACCATATATTTT.

This clone has only one observation. The V and J genes are TRBV28 and TRBJ2-7; 12 nucleotides line up with TRBD2. Germline lookup yields CDR1 MDHEN and CDR2 SYDVKM. Trimming cost V 7 bases and J 6 bases; bases outside gene matches: 10. This CDR3 contains 15 residues. DNA for the CDR3: TGTGCCAGCACCCTCCGACTAGCGGGAGAACGCGAGCAGTACTTC. Translation gives CASTLRLAGEREQYF.

The V gene is TRBV7-2, the J gene TRBJ2-3; 13 positions match TRBD2. With 1 base clipped from V and 0 bases from J, the junction kept 7 bases outside the gene matches. This CDR3 has 19 residues. Germline assignment: CDR1 SGHTA and CDR2 FQGNSA. The CDR3 is CASSLGLAGGSPSTDTQYF. The DNA for the CDR3 is TGTGCCAGCAGCTTAGGACTAGCGGGAGGAAGCCCTAGCACAGATACGCAGTATTTT.